This T cell receptor (beta chain) is from a study of blood T cell repertoires in COVID-19. Whole-study context: The United States, Italy and Spain supplied acute and convalescent COVID-19 samples. Sample material is recorded as cDNA or gDNA derived from T cells, B-cell-depleted T cells, or PBMCs.

Per the study methods: Researchers report that nucleated cell counts were estimated from reference gene primer amplification. Produced via immunoSEQ multiplex PCR; TCRdb's table is partial and in-frame only. That table furnishes V, J and clone size, whereas the DNA furnished D and trimming. The table lists 250,000 to 350,000 clones, roughly 88% of them singletons. CDR3 length: 14 amino acids. Germline V CDR1 and CDR2: MDHEN, SYDVKM. Trimming took off 9 bases at V and 8 bases at J, with 22 bases between the two ends. Followed longitudinally, the Seattle patients had been enrolled during active infection.

The sample comprised peripheral blood. The chain has TRBV28 and TRBJ1-2, with D maybe TRBD1 (6 bases). The clonotype comes from a human donor with COVID-19, enrolled during active disease. The donor label of this sample is uncertain. The CDR3 DNA reads as TGTGCCAGTCGTCCAGGTGCGGCAGGGGTAGGCTACACCTTC. It encodes CASRPGAAGVGYTF.